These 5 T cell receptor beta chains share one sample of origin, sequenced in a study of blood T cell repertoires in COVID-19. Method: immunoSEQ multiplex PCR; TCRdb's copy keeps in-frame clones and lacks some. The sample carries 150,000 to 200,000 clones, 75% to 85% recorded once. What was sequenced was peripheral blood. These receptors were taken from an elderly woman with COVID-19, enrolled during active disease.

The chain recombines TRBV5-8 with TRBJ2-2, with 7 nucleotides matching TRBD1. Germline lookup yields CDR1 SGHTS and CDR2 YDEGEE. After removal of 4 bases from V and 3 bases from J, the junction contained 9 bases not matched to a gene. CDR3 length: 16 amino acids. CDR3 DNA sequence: TGTGCCAGCAGCCCGGACAGGTGGGACGACACCGGGGAGCTGTTTTTT. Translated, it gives CASSPDRWDDTGELFF.

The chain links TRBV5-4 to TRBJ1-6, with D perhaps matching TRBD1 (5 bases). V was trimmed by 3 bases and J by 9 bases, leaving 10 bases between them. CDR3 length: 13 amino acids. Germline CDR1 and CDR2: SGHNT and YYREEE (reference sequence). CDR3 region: CASSSSGGSPLHF. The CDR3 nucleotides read TGTGCCAGCAGCTCCTCGGGGGGTTCACCCCTCCACTTT.

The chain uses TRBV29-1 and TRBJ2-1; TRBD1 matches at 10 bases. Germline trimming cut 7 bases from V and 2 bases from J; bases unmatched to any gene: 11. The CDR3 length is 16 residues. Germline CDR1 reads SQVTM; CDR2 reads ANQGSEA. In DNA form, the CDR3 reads TGCAGCGGGAGGGGATGGGACAGGGGCACCTACAATGAGCAGTTCTTC. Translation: CSGRGWDRGTYNEQFF.

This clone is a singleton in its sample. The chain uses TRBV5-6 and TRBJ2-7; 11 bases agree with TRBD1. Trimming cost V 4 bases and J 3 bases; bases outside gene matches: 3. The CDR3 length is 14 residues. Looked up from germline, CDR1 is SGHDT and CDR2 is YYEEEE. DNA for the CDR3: TGTGCCAGCAGCCCCGGGACAGGGGGCTACGAGCAGTACTTC. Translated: CASSPGTGGYEQYF.

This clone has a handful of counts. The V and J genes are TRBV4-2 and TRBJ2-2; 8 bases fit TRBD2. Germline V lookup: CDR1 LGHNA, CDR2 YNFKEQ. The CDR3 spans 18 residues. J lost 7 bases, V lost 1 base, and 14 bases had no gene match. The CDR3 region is CASSQVSLAGGSSGELFF. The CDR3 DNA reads TGTGCCAGCAGCCAAGTCAGTCTGGCGGGAGGTTCGAGCGGGGAGCTGTTTTTT.